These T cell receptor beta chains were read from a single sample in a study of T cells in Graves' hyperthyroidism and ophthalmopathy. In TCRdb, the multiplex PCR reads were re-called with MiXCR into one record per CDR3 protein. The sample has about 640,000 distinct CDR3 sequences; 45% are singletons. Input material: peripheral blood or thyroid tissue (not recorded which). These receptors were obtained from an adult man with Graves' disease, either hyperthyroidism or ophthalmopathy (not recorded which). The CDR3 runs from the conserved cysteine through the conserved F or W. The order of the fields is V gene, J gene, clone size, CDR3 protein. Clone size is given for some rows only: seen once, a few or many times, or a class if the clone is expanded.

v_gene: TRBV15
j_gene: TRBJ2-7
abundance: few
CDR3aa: CATSRDGGAGYEQYF

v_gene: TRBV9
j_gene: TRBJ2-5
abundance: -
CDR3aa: CASSSSPRYQETQYF

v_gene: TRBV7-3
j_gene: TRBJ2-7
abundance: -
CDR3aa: CASSSGAGTAYEQYF

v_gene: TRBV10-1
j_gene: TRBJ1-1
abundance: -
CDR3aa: CASSEEPDRLNTEAFF

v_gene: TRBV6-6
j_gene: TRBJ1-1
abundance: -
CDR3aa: CASSEAKTGASQAFF

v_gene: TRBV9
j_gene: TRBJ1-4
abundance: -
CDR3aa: CASSVGLGDEKLFF

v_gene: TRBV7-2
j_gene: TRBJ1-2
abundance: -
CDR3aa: CASSSRQLQNYGYTF

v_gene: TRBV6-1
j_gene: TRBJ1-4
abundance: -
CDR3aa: CASSEEQGTYSNEKLFF

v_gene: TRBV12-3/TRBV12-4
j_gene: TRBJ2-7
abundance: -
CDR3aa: CASAWGASGSSYEQYF

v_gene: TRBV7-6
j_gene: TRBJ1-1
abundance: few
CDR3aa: CASSSSTENTEAFF

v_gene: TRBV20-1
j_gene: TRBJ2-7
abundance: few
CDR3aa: CSARDAGRGEQYF

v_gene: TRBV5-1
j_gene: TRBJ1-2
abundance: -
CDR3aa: CASSEGTGFNYGYTF

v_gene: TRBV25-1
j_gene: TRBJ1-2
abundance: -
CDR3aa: CAWFQINYGYTF

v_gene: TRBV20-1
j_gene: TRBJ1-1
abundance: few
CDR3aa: CSAEERNTEAFF

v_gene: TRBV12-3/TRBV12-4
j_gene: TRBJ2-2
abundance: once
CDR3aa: CASSFLDTGELFF

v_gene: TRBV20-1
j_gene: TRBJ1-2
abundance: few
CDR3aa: CSARIEPYGYTF

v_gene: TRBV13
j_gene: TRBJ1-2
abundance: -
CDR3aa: CASSYSQSGYTF

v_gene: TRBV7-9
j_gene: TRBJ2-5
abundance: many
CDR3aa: CASSLAMGETQYF

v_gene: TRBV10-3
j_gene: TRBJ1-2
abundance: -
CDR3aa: CATSGQGNGYTF

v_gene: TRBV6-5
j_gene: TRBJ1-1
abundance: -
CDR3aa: CASKVARRDTEAFF

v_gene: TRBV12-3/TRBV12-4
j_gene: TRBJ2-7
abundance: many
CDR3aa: CASSLYGDGYYEQYF

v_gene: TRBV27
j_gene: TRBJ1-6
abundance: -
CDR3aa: CASSLSGTGGWTPLHF

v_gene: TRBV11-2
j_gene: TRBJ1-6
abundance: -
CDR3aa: CASSLSGTESPLHF

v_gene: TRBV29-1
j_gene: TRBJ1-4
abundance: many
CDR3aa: CSVRYRGLNEKLFF

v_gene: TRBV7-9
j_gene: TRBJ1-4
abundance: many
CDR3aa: CASSLPGRGEKLFF

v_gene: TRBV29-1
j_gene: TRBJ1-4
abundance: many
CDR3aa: CSVGGTANEKLFF

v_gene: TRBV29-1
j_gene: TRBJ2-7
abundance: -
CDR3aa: CIANGDHEQYF

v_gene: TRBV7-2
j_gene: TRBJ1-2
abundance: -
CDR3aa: CASSGRQDNYGYTF

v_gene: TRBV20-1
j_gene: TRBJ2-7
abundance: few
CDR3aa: CSAISGTSGSYEQYF

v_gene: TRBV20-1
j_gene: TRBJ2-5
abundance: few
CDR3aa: CSARDGQETQYF

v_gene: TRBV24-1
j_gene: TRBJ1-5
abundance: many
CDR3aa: CATSDSPGPQPQHF